The rows below give T cell receptor beta chains drawn from one sample of a study of T cells in Graves' hyperthyroidism and ophthalmopathy. Each CDR3 protein gets one entry after TCRdb re-called the multiplex PCR reads with MiXCR. The sample records fewer than 600,000 distinct CDR3 sequences, 14% being singletons. The specimen was blood. Source of these receptors: a woman between 18 and 29 years old with Graves' hyperthyroidism. The CDR3 runs from the conserved cysteine through the conserved F or W. D genes are given only for firm matches. Expanded clones are given a class, and other clones once, few, many or no size at all.

J | D | size | V | CDR3 | DNA
TRBJ1-1 | - | - | TRBV6-2/TRBV6-3 | CASSGAGMRLNTEAFF | TGTGCCAGCAGTGGGGCGGGGATGAGACTGAACACTGAAGCTTTCTTT
TRBJ2-3 | - | many | TRBV12-3/TRBV12-4 | CASSRQGTSADTQYF | TGTGCCAGCAGCCGACAGGGGACTAGTGCAGATACGCAGTATTTT
TRBJ2-1 | TRBD1 | many | TRBV18 | CASSPNGQGDEFF | TGTGCCAGCTCACCAAACGGACAGGGGGATGAGTTCTTC
TRBJ2-5 | TRBD2 | - | TRBV10-3 | CAISDSGRGEETQYF | TGTGCCATCAGTGATAGCGGGAGAGGCGAGGAGACCCAGTACTTC
TRBJ2-2 | TRBD2 | - | TRBV4-1 | CASSLVAGEVAGELFF | TGCGCCAGCAGCCTAGTAGCGGGAGAAGTCGCCGGGGAGCTGTTTTTT
TRBJ2-5 | - | many | TRBV15 | CATSRLYQETQYF | TGTGCCACCAGCAGACTGTACCAAGAGACCCAGTACTTC
TRBJ1-1 | - | many | TRBV30 | CAWSGGETTEAFF | TGTGCCTGGAGTGGGGGGGAGACCACTGAAGCTTTCTTT
TRBJ2-2 | TRBD2 | - | TRBV30 | CAWSQTGDLAGGDTGELFF | TGTGCCTGGAGCCAGACAGGGGATCTAGCGGGAGGAGACACCGGGGAGCTGTTTTTT
TRBJ1-6 | - | many | TRBV11-2 | CASSLGPDLSSYNSPLHF | TGTGCCAGCAGCTTAGGGCCCGATTTAAGCTCCTATAATTCACCCCTCCACTTT
TRBJ2-6 | - | few | TRBV9 | CASSEVKLVTLSGANVLTF | TGTGCCAGCAGTGAAGTGAAGCTAGTGACACTCTCTGGGGCCAACGTCCTGACTTTC
TRBJ2-1 | - | many | TRBV6-1 | CASSDRAAGEQFF | TGTGCCAGCAGTGATAGGGCGGCGGGTGAGCAGTTCTTC
TRBJ1-2 | - | many | TRBV25-1 | CASSEGWLNYGYTF | TGTGCCAGCAGTGAAGGTTGGCTCAACTATGGCTACACCTTC
TRBJ1-1 | - | many | TRBV29-1 | CSAKPTNTEAFF | TGCAGCGCGAAACCTACGAACACTGAAGCTTTCTTT
TRBJ2-1 | - | few | TRBV7-9 | CASSLSRNSFPEQFF | TGTGCCAGCAGCTTATCCCGAAATAGCTTTCCGGAGCAGTTCTTC